The 21 T cell receptor beta chains below come from one sample, sequenced in a study of shared clonotypes between healthy human individuals. TCRdb's table, derived via immunoSEQ multiplex PCR, lists solely in-frame clones and lacks some. Found here are around 1.5 million clones, 95% to 99% of them singletons; the top ten hold roughly 0.4%. Material: naive CD4+ T cells sorted from blood. Subset here: CD45RA+ positively selected. Source of these receptors: a young man in good health.

DNA for the CDR3: TGTGCCAGCAGCGTTTTATCGGGACTAGCGACCAATGAGCAGTTCTTC. This sequence encodes CASSVLSGLATNEQFF. The rearrangement links TRBV9 to TRBJ2-1; 10 positions agree with TRBD2. The CDR3 totals 16 residues. V was pared by 2 bases and J by 6 bases, with 8 bases of the junction left unmatched. Germline V gene sequence: CDR1 SGDLS, CDR2 YYNGEE. Full variable domain (rest looked up from reference TRBV9 and TRBJ2-1): DSGVTQTPKHLITATGQRVTLRCSPRSGDLSVYWYQQSLDQGLQFLIQYYNGEERAKGNILERFSAQQFPDLHSELNLSSLELGDSALYFCASSVLSGLATNEQFFGPGTRLTVL.

The chain is built from TRBV18 and TRBJ2-5; a possible D gene is TRBD2 (5 bases). The CDR3 is made up of 15 amino acids. Germline values: CDR1 KGHSH, CDR2 LQKENI. Trimming cost V 3 bases and J 7 bases, with 18 bases left between them. CDR3 nucleotides: TGTGCCAGCTCACCTACGAGAGAGGGAAGACGGACCCAGTACTTC. It yields the protein CASSPTREGRRTQYF.

About this clone: The same CDR3 can be traced to other DNA sequences in this sample. The chain is built from TRBV5-1 and TRBJ2-5; the D gene is possibly TRBD2 (7 bases). Germline CDR1 reads SGHRS; CDR2 reads YFSETQ. The V end was cut by 3 bases, the J end by 0 bases, with 12 bases between. The CDR3 length is 15 residues. CDR3 DNA: TGCGCCAGCAGCTGGGGGCTAGCGGACCAAGAGACCCAGTACTTC. This encodes CASSWGLADQETQYF.

The rearrangement uses TRBV7-9 and TRBJ2-3; 9 bases match TRBD1. Germline V CDR1 and CDR2: SEHNR, FQNEAQ (reference sequence). This CDR3 has 13 amino acids. CDR3 sequence (DNA): TGTCCTCCAGAGGACAGGGGCCCAGATACGCAGTATTTT. Encoded protein: CPPEDRGPDTQYF.

V is TRBV15 and J is TRBJ2-3; D call uncertain. V gave up 0 bases and J gave up 0 bases, with 7 bases separating them. The CDR3 covers 15 residues. Germline CDR1 and CDR2: LNHNV and YYDKDF (reference sequence). The CDR3 loop is CATSRDIVSTDTQYF. CDR3 nucleotides: TGTGCCACCAGCAGAGACATCGTTAGCACAGATACGCAGTATTTT.

The chain has TRBV19 and TRBJ2-2; 8 positions match TRBD2. Looked up from germline, CDR1 is LNHDA and CDR2 is SQIVND (reference sequence). The CDR3 contains 15 residues. Trimming at V came to 6 bases and at J to 1 base, leaving 4 bases not matched to a gene. CDR3 sequence (DNA): TGTGCCAGTAGAAAGCGGGGGAAGAACACCGGGGAGCTGTTTTTT. Its protein is CASRKRGKNTGELFF.

V gene TRBV9 combines with J gene TRBJ1-1, with D possibly TRBD1 on 6 matching bases. The CDR3 runs to 17 residues. Trimming shortened V by 0 bases and J by 5 bases, and 20 bases separated the two germline ends. The V gene's germline CDR1 is SGDLS and CDR2 YYNGEE. Here the CDR3 reads CASSVDPREGVRTEAFF. Here the CDR3 DNA reads TGTGCCAGCAGCGTAGACCCTCGTGAGGGGGTAAGGACTGAAGCTTTCTTT.

The V and J genes are TRBV9 and TRBJ2-7; D is unclear. The germline V and J ends were trimmed by 4 bases and 2 bases, with 7 bases remaining between them. This CDR3 is 12 amino acids long. Germline V lookup: CDR1 SGDLS, CDR2 YYNGEE. CDR3 region: CASSLTAYEQYF. In DNA form, the CDR3 reads TGTGCCAGCAGCCTCACGGCCTACGAGCAGTACTTC.

This clone was observed once. This chain links TRBV15 with TRBJ2-7, with D unclear. The CDR3 is 12 residues long. In germline, CDR1 is LNHNV, CDR2 YYDKDF (reference sequence). Trimming removed 3 bases at V and 4 bases at J, with 7 bases between. The CDR3, as DNA: TGTGCCACCAGCAGGGTCAGGTACGAGCAGTACTTC. Translating it yields CATSRVRYEQYF.

A note on this clone: Other DNA sequences within the sample encode an identical CDR3. V gene TRBV6-5 combines with J gene TRBJ1-3; D ambiguous. The CDR3 sequence is 14 residues long. Germline loops: CDR1 MNHEY, CDR2 SVGAGI. Trimming pared 5 bases from V and 3 bases from J, leaving 11 bases between. The DNA for the CDR3 is TGTGCCAGCAGTCCCGGCCGTCTTGGAAACACCATATATTTT. It codes for CASSPGRLGNTIYF.

The chain uses TRBV5-4 and TRBJ2-5; 7 bases map to TRBD1. Germline V gene lookup returns CDR1 SGHNT and CDR2 YYREEE (reference sequence). Trimming removed 3 bases from V and 2 bases from J; junction bases left unmatched: 4. This CDR3 has 14 amino acids. In DNA form, the CDR3 reads TGTGCCAGCAGCTCTGGACAGGTTCAAGAGACCCAGTACTTC. Its translation is CASSSGQVQETQYF.

The chain employs TRBV18 and TRBJ1-5, with TRBD1 identical over 7 bases. J lost 0 bases, V lost 4 bases, and 6 bases had no gene match. CDR1 and CDR2 from the germline V gene are KGHSH and LQKENI. This CDR3 is 16 amino acids long. Here the CDR3 reads CASSLGTATSNQPQHF. The CDR3 bases are TGTGCCAGCTCACTCGGGACAGCAACTAGCAATCAGCCCCAGCATTTT.

The chain recombines TRBV5-8 with TRBJ2-2, with TRBD2 identical over 10 bases. Trimming took 6 bases from V and 6 from J; bases not matched to a gene: 8. Per germline, CDR1 SGHTS and CDR2 YDEGEE. The length of the CDR3 is 15 residues. CDR3 loop: CASIRTSGTPGELFF. The CDR3 nucleotides read TGTGCCAGCATCCGGACTAGCGGTACACCCGGGGAGCTGTTTTTT. The whole variable domain, filled in from reference TRBV5-8 and TRBJ2-2, reads EAGVTQSPTHLIKTRGQQATLRCSPISGHTSVYWYQQALGLGLQFLLWYDEGEERNRGNFPPRFSGRQFPNYSSELNVNALELEDSALYLCASIRTSGTPGELFFGEGSRLTVL.

The chain joins TRBV29-1 to TRBJ2-7, with D maybe TRBD1 (8 bases). The CDR3 extends over 14 amino acids. Trimming pared 4 bases from V and 4 bases from J, leaving 17 bases between. Germline values: CDR1 SQVTM, CDR2 ANQGSEA. The CDR3 loop reads CSVVSNRGGYEQYF. CDR3 in DNA: TGCAGCGTTGTTTCTAACAGGGGGGGGTACGAGCAGTACTTC.

The gene calls are TRBV7-2 and TRBJ2-5, with no clear D. Trimming stripped 5 bases from V and 2 bases from J, with 9 bases between. CDR3 length: 13 amino acids. Per germline, CDR1 SGHTA and CDR2 FQGNSA. For the CDR3, the DNA is TGTGCCAGCAGCACTCTAGAGCAAGAGACCCAGTACTTC. Translating gives CASSTLEQETQYF.

The chain has TRBV10-2 and TRBJ2-7; either TRBD1 or TRBD2 may supply D (5 bases each). Germline CDR1 and CDR2: WSHSY and SAAADI. V was pared by 6 bases and J by 4 bases, with 16 bases between. This CDR3 has 14 amino acids. CDR3 DNA sequence: TGCGCCAGCAGCGATACGGGGCACCGGTACGAGCAGTACTTC. Translation: CASSDTGHRYEQYF.

This chain connects TRBV10-3 to TRBJ1-1, with D unresolved. The germline CDR1 and CDR2 sequences are ENHRY and SYGVKD. The V and J ends lost 3 bases and 3 bases respectively, with 5 bases between them. CDR3 size: 12 residues. CDR3 nucleotides: TGTGCCATCAGTGACGGGTACACTGAAGCTTTCTTT. Protein: CAISDGYTEAFF.

The gene calls are TRBV5-6 and TRBJ1-2; weak D call: TRBD1 (6 bases). In germline, CDR1 is SGHDT, CDR2 YYEEEE. V dropped 5 bases and J dropped 10 bases, with 15 bases sitting between them. The CDR3 runs 12 residues. This CDR3 reads CASSIIDRPYTF. The CDR3 DNA is TGTGCCAGCAGTATAATAGACAGGCCCTACACCTTC. Together with reference TRBV5-6 and TRBJ1-2, the CDR3 gives the full variable domain: DAGVTQSPTHLIKTRGQQVTLRCSPKSGHDTVSWYQQALGQGPQFIFQYYEEEERQRGNFPDRFSGHQFPNYSSELNVNALLLGDSALYLCASSIIDRPYTFGSGTRLTVV.

V and J are TRBV9 and TRBJ2-3; 12 nucleotides line up with TRBD2. Germline V gives CDR1 SGDLS, CDR2 YYNGEE. V dropped 4 bases and J dropped 5; count of bases not matched to a gene: 8. CDR3 length equals 16 residues. The CDR3 DNA reads TGTGCCAGCAGCCGACCTAGCGGGAGGGTGAGAGATACGCAGTATTTT. This encodes CASSRPSGRVRDTQYF. Together with reference TRBV9 and TRBJ2-3, the CDR3 gives the full variable domain: DSGVTQTPKHLITATGQRVTLRCSPRSGDLSVYWYQQSLDQGLQFLIQYYNGEERAKGNILERFSAQQFPDLHSELNLSSLELGDSALYFCASSRPSGRVRDTQYFGPGTRLTVL.

This rearrangement joins TRBV7-9 to TRBJ2-3; TRBD1 agrees at 7 bases. The CDR3 is made up of 15 amino acids. CDR1 and CDR2 from the germline V gene are SEHNR and FQNEAQ (reference sequence). V dropped 5 bases and J dropped 6; count of bases not matched to a gene: 11. CDR3 nucleotide sequence: TGTGCCAGCAGCACGGGACAGACATCCAAGGATACGCAGTATTTT. Amino acid sequence: CASSTGQTSKDTQYF.

The chain uses TRBV5-8 and TRBJ1-5, with 12 bases matching TRBD1. V gave up 3 bases and J gave up 6 bases; unmatched junction bases: 7. The CDR3 contains 16 residues. Germline lookup yields CDR1 SGHTS and CDR2 YDEGEE. CDR3 coding DNA: TGTGCCAGCAGCTCATGGGGACAGGGGGCGAGTCAGCCCCAGCATTTT. Its protein is CASSSWGQGASQPQHF.